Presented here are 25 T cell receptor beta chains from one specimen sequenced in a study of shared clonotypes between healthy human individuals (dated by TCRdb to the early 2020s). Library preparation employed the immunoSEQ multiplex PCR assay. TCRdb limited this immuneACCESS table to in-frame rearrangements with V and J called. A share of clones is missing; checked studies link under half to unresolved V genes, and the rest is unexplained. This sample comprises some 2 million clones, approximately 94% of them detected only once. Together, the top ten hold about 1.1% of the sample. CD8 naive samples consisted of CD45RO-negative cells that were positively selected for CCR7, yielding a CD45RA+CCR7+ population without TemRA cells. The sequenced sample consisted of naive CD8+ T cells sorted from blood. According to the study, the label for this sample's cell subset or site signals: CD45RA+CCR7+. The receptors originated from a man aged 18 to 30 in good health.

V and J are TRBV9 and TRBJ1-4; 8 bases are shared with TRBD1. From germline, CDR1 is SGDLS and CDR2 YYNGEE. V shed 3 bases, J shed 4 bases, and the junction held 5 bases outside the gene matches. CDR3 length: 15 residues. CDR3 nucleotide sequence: TGTGCCAGCAGCGAGGATGGACAGGGTAATGAAAAACTGTTTTTT. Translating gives CASSEDGQGNEKLFF.

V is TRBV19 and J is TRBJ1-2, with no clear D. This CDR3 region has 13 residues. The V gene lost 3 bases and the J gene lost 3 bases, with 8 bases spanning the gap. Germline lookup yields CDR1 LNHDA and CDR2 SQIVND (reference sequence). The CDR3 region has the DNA TGTGCCAGTAGTATGGGCAGTTACTATGGCTACACCTTC. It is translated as CASSMGSYYGYTF. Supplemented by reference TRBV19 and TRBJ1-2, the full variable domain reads DGGITQSPKYLFRKEGQNVTLSCEQNLNHDAMYWYRQDPGQGLRLIYYSQIVNDFQKGDIAEGYSVSREKKESFPLTVTSAQKNPTAFYLCASSMGSYYGYTFGSGTRLTVV.

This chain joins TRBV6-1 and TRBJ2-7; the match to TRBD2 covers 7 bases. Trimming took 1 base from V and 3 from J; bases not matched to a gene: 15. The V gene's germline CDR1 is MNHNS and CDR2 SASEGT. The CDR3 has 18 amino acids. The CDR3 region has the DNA TGTGCCAGCAGTGAAGTGCCGATTGGGAGGGATTGGGGCTACGAGCAGTACTTC. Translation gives CASSEVPIGRDWGYEQYF.

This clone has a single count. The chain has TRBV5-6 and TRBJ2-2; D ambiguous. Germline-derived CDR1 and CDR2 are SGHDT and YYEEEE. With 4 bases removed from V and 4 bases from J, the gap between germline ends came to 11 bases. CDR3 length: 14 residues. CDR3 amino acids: CASSPDPSTGELFF. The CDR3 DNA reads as TGTGCCAGCAGCCCCGACCCCTCCACCGGGGAGCTGTTTTTT.

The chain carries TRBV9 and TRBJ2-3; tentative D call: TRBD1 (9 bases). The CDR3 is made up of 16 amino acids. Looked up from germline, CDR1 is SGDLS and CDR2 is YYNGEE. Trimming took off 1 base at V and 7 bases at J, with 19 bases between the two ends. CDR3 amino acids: CASSVSSGTGTYTQYF. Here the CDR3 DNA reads TGTGCCAGCAGCGTAAGTAGCGGGACAGGGACGTATACGCAGTATTTT.

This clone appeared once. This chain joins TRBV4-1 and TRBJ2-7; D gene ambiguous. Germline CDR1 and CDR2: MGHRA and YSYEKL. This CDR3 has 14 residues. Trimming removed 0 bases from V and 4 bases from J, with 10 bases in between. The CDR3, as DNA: TGCGCCAGCAGCCAAGATCCCAGGAAGTACGAGCAGTACTTC. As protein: CASSQDPRKYEQYF.

CDR3 sequence: CASSPLDGLGDTQYF. The CDR3 nucleotides read TGTGCCAGCTCACCATTAGACGGGTTGGGAGATACGCAGTATTTT. V and J are TRBV18 and TRBJ2-3; D not resolved. The V end was cut by 2 bases, the J end by 5 bases, with 14 bases between. Germline CDR1 reads KGHSH; CDR2 reads LQKENI. The CDR3 has 15 residues. The full variable domain, rest sourced from reference TRBV18 and TRBJ2-3, is NAGVMQNPRHLVRRRGQEARLRCSPMKGHSHVYWYRQLPEEGLKFMVYLQKENIIDESGMPKERFSAEFPKEGPSILRIQQVVRGDSAAYFCASSPLDGLGDTQYFGPGTRLTVL.

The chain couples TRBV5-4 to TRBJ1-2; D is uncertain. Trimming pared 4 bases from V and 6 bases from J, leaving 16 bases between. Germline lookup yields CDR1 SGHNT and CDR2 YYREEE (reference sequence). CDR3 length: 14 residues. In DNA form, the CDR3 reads TGTGCCAGCAGCCCTGGAAGTTCGAGGGATGGCTACACCTTC. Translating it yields CASSPGSSRDGYTF.

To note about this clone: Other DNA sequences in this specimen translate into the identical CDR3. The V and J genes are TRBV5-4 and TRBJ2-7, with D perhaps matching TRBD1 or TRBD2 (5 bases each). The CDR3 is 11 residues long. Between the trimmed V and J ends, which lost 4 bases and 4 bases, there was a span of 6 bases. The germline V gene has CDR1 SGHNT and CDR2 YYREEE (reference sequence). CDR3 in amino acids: CASSGGYEQYF. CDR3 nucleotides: TGTGCCAGCAGCGGGGGTTACGAGCAGTACTTC.

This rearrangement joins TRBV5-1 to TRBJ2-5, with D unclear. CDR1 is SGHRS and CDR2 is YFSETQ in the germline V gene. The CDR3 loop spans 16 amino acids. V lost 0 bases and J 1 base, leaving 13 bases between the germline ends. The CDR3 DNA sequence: TGCGCCAGCAGCTTGGCCGGCTCCGACGTCCAAGAGACCCAGTACTTC. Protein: CASSLAGSDVQETQYF.

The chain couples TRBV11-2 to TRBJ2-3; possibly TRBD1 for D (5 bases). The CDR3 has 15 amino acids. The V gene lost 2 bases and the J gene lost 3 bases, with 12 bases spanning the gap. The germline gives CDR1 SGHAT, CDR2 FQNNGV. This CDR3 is CASSLSSGLTDTQYF. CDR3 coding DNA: TGTGCCAGCAGCTTAAGTTCAGGGTTGACAGATACGCAGTATTTT.

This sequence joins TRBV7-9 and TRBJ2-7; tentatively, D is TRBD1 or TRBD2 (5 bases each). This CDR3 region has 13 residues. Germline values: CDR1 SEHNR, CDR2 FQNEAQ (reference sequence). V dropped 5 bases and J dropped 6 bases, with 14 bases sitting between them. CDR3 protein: CASSGDPGGEQYF. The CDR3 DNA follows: TGTGCCAGCAGCGGGGACCCCGGAGGCGAGCAGTACTTC.

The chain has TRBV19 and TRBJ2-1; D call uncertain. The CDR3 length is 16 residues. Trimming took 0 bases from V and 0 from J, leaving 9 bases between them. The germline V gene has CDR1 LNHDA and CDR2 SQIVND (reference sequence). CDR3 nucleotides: TGTGCCAGTAGTATAGAAGTATGGGGCTCCTACAATGAGCAGTTCTTC. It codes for CASSIEVWGSYNEQFF.

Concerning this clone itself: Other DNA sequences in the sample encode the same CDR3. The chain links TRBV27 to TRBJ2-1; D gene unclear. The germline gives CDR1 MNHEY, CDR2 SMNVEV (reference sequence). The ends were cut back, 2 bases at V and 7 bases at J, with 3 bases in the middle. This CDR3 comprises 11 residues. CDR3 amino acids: CASSLANEQFF. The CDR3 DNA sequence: TGTGCCAGCAGTTTAGCAAATGAGCAGTTCTTC.

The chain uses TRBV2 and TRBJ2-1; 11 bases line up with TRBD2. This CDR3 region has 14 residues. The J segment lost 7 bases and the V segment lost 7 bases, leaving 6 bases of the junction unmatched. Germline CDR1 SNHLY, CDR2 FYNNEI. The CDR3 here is CASTPGLAENEQFF. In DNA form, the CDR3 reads TGTGCCAGCACCCCGGGACTAGCGGAGAATGAGCAGTTCTTC.

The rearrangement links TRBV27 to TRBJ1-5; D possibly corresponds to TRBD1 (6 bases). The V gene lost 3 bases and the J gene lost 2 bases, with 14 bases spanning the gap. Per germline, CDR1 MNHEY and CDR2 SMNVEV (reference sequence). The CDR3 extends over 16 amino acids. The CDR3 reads CASSFVGGGGNQPQHF. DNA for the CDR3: TGTGCCAGCAGTTTTGTGGGGGGGGGCGGCAATCAGCCCCAGCATTTT.

The CDR3 sequence is CASTSRGFPETQYF. Here the CDR3 DNA reads TGTGCCAGCACCTCTAGGGGGTTCCCAGAGACCCAGTACTTC. This rearrangement joins TRBV5-4 to TRBJ2-5, with a possible D match to TRBD1 (6 bases). CDR1 and CDR2 from the germline V gene are SGHNT and YYREEE (reference sequence). V was shortened by 6 bases and J by 4 bases, with 16 bases between the two germline ends. CDR3 length equals 14 residues.

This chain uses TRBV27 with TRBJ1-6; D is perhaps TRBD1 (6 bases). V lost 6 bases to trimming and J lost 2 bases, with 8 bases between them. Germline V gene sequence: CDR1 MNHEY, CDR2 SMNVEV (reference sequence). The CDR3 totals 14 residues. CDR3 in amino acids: CASRGTPYNSPLHF. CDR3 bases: TGTGCCAGCAGGGGGACACCCTATAATTCACCCCTCCACTTT.

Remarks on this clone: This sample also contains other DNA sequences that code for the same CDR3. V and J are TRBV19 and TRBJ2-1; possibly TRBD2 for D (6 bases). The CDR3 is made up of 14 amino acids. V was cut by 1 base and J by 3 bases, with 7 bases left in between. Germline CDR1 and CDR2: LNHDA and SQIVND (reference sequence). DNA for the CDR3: TGTGCCAGTAGTATAGCGGGAGACTACAATGAGCAGTTCTTC. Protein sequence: CASSIAGDYNEQFF.

CDR3 in amino acids: CASSLEADLSYEQYF. CDR3 nucleotides: TGTGCCAGCAGCTTGGAAGCGGACCTCTCCTACGAGCAGTACTTC. The rearrangement uses TRBV5-4 and TRBJ2-7; D is possibly TRBD2 (5 bases). Germline CDR1 SGHNT, CDR2 YYREEE (reference sequence). The CDR3 totals 15 residues. The ends were cut back, 0 bases at V and 0 bases at J, with 10 bases in the middle.

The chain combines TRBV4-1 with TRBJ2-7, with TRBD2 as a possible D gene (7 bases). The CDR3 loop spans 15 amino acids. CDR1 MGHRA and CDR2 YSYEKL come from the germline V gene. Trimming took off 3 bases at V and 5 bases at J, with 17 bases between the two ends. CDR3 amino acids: CASSHEPGRGNEQYF. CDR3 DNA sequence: TGCGCCAGCAGCCATGAACCGGGGAGGGGGAACGAGCAGTACTTC.

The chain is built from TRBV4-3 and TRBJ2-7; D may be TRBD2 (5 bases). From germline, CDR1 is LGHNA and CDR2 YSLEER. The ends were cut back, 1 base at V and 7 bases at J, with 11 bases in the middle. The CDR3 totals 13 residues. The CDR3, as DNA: TGCGCCAGCAGCCAAGGGACCTGGGAGGAGCAGTACTTC. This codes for CASSQGTWEEQYF.

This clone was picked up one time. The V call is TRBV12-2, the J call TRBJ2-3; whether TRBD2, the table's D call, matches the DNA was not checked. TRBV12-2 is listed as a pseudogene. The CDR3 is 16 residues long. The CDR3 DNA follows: TGTGCAAGTCGCTGGACTAGCGGGAGGACCACAGATACGCAGTATTTT. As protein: CASRWTSGRTTDTQYF.

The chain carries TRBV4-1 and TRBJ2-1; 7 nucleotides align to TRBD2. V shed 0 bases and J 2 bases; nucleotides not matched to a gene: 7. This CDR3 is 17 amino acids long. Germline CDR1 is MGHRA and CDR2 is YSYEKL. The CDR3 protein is CASSQEKRGTTYNEQFF. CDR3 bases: TGCGCCAGCAGCCAAGAGAAGCGGGGTACCACCTACAATGAGCAGTTCTTC.

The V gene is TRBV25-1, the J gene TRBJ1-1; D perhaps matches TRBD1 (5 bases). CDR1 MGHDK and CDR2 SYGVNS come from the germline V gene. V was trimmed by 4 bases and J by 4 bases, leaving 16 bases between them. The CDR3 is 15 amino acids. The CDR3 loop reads CASSAPGLGTTEAFF. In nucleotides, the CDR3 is TGTGCCAGCAGTGCCCCAGGGTTAGGGACCACTGAAGCTTTCTTT.